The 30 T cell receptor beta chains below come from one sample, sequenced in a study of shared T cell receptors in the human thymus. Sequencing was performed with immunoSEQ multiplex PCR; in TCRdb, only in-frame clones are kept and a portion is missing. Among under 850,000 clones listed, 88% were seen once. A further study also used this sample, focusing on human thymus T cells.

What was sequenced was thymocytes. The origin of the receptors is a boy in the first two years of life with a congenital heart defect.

The CDR3 protein is CASSLANRGQETQYF. As DNA, the CDR3 is TGTGCCAGCAGCTTAGCGAACAGGGGACAAGAGACCCAGTACTTC. The chain joins TRBV7-9 to TRBJ2-5; TRBD1 agrees at 7 bases. The CDR3 contains 15 residues. Trimming removed 0 bases from V and 2 bases from J; junction bases left unmatched: 3. Germline V gene data show CDR1 as SEHNR and CDR2 as FQNEAQ (reference sequence).

The CDR3 DNA sequence: TGTGCCAGCAGCTTAAACAGGAGCACAGATACGCAGTATTTT. Translated: CASSLNRSTDTQYF. The chain links TRBV7-2 to TRBJ2-3, with a possible D match to TRBD1 (5 bases). This CDR3 comprises 14 residues. Germline V gene lookup returns CDR1 SGHTA and CDR2 FQGNSA. Trimming stripped 2 bases from V and 0 bases from J, with 6 bases between.

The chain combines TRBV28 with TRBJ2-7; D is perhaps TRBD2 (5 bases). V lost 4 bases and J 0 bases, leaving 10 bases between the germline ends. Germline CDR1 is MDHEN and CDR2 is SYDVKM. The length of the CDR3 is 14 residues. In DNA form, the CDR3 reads TGTGCCAGCAGTTCGGACTCACGCTCCTACGAGCAGTACTTC. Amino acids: CASSSDSRSYEQYF.

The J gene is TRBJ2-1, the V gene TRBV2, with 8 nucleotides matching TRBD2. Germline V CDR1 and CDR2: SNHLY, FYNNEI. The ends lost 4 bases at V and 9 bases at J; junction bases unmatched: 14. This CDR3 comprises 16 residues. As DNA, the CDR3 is TGTGCCAGCAGTGGCCATACAGCGGGAGCGGGGGCTGAGCAGTTCTTC. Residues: CASSGHTAGAGAEQFF.

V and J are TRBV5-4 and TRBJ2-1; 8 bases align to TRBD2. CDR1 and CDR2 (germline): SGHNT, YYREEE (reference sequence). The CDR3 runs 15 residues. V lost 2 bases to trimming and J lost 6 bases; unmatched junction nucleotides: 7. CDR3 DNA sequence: TGTGCCAGCAGCTTACGTAGCGGGGTAATCAATGAGCAGTTCTTC. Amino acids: CASSLRSGVINEQFF.

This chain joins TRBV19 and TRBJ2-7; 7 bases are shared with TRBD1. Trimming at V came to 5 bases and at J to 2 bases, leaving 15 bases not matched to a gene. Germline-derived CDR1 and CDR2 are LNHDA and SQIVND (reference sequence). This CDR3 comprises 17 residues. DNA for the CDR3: TGTGCCAGTAGTCCGGCCGTGACAGGGCTTGTTACCTACGAGCAGTACTTC. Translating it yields CASSPAVTGLVTYEQYF.

The CDR3 spells CASSQSLAEQFF. CDR3 nucleotides: TGCGCCAGCAGTCAATCATTAGCAGAGCAGTTCTTC. This sequence joins TRBV23-1 and TRBJ2-1; D unresolved. TRBV23-1 is placed among ORFs of uncertain function. V was shortened by 0 bases and J by 10 bases, with 7 bases between the two germline ends. The CDR3 extends over 12 amino acids.

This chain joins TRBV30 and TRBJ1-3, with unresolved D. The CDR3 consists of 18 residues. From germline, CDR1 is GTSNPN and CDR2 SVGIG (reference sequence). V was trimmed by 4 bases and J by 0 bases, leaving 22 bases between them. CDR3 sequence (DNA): TGTGCCTGGATCCTCCCGGGAAACTTCCTAAGCTCTGGAAACACCATATATTTT. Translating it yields CAWILPGNFLSSGNTIYF.

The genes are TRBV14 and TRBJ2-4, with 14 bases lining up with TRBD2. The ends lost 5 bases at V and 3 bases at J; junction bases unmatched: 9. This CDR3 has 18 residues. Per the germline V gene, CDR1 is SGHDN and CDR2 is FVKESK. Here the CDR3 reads CASSLGTSGRWVKNIQYF. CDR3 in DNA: TGTGCCAGCAGCTTAGGGACTAGCGGGAGATGGGTCAAAAACATTCAGTACTTC. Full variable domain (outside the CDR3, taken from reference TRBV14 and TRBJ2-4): EAGVTQFPSHSVIEKGQTVTLRCDPISGHDNLYWYRRVMGKEIKFLLHFVKESKQDESGMPNNRFLAERTGGTYSTLKVQPAELEDSGVYFCASSLGTSGRWVKNIQYFGAGTRLSVL.

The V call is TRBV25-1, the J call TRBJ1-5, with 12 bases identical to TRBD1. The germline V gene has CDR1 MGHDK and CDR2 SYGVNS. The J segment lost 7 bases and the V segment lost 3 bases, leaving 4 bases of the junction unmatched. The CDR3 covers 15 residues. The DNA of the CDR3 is TGTGCCAGCAGTGAGGGACAGGGGGCCGAACAGCCCCAGCATTTT. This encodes CASSEGQGAEQPQHF.

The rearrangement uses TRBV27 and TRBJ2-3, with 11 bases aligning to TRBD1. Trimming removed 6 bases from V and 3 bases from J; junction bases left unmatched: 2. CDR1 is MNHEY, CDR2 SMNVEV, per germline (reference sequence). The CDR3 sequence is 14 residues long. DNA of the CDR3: TGTGCCAGCAGGGGGACAGGGGGGACAGATACGCAGTATTTT. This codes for CASRGTGGTDTQYF.

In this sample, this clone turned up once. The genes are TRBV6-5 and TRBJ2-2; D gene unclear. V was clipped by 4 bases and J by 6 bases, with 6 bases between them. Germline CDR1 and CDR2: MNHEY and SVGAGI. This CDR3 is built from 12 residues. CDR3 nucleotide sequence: TGTGCCAGCAGTTCTAGTCCCGGGGAGCTGTTTTTT. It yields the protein CASSSSPGELFF.

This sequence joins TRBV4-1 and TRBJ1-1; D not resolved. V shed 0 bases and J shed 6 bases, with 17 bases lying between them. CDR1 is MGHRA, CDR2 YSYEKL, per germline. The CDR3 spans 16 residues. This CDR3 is CASSQDGTSRAAEAFF. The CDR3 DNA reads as TGCGCCAGCAGCCAAGATGGCACGAGTAGAGCGGCTGAAGCTTTCTTT.

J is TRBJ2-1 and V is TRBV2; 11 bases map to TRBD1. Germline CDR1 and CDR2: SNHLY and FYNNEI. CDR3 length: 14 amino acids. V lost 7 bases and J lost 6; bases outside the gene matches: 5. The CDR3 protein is CASTRTGGGNEQFF. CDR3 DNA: TGTGCCAGCACGAGGACAGGGGGCGGCAATGAGCAGTTCTTC.

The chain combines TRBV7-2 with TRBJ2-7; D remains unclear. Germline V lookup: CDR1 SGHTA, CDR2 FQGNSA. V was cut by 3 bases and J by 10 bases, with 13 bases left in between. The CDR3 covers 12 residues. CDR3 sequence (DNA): TGTGCCAGCAGCTTGACTGATGACCCCCAGTACTTC. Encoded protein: CASSLTDDPQYF.

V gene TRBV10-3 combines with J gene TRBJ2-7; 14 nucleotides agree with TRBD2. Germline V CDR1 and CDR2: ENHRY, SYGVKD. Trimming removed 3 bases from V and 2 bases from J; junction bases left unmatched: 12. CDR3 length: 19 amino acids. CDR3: CAISDNRDRGLAGAYEQYF. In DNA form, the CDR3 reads TGTGCCATCAGTGATAACCGGGACAGGGGACTAGCGGGAGCCTACGAGCAGTACTTC.

The CDR3 sequence: CASSCFLGPLTTQPQHF. CDR3 sequence (DNA): TGTGCCAGCAGTTGTTTTTTAGGTCCACTGACTACTCAGCCCCAGCATTTT. J is TRBJ1-5 and V is TRBV27; D not resolved. Trimming took off 4 bases at V and 6 bases at J, with 22 bases between the two ends. There are 17 residues in the CDR3. Looked up from germline, CDR1 is MNHEY and CDR2 is SMNVEV (reference sequence).

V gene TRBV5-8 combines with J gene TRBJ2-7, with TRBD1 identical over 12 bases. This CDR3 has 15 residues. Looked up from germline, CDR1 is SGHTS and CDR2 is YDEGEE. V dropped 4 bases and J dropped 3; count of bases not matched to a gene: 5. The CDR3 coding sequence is TGTGCCAGCAGCCTCCGGGACAGGGGGCTCTACGAGCAGTACTTC. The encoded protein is CASSLRDRGLYEQYF.

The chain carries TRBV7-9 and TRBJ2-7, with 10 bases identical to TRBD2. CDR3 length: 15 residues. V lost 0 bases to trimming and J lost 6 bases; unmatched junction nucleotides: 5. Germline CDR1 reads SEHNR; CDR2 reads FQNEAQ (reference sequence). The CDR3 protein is CASSLAGGLASEQYF. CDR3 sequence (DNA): TGTGCCAGCAGCTTAGCGGGGGGACTAGCGTCCGAGCAGTACTTC.

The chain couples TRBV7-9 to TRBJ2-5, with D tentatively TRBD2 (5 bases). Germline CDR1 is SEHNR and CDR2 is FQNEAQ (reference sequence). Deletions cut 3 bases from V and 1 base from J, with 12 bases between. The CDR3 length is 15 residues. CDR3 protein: CASSFFGVIQETQYF. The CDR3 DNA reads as TGTGCCAGCAGCTTCTTCGGGGTTATCCAAGAGACCCAGTACTTC.

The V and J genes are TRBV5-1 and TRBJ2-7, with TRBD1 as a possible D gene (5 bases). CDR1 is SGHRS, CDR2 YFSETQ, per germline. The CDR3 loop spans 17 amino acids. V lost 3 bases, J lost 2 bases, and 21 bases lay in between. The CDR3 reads CASSSPIGAAPTYEQYF. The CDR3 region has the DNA TGCGCCAGCAGCTCCCCTATAGGGGCAGCGCCAACCTACGAGCAGTACTTC. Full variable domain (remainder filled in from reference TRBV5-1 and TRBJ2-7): KAGVTQTPRYLIKTRGQQVTLSCSPISGHRSVSWYQQTPGQGLQFLFEYFSETQRNKGNFPGRFSGRQFSNSRSEMNVSTLELGDSALYLCASSSPIGAAPTYEQYFGPGTRLTVT.

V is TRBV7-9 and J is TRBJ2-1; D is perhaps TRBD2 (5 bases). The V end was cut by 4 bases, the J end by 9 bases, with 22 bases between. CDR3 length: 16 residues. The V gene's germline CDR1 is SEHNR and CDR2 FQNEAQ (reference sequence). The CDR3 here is CASSSPPRGSGSEQFF. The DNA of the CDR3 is TGTGCCAGCAGCTCCCCTCCCCGGGGTAGTGGTTCTGAGCAGTTCTTC.

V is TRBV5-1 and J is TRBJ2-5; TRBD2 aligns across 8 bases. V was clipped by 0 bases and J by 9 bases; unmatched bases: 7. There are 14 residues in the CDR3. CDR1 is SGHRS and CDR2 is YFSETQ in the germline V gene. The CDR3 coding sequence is TGCGCCAGCAGCTTGGTGGTTTCGGGGGGGCCCCAGTACTTC. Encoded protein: CASSLVVSGGPQYF.

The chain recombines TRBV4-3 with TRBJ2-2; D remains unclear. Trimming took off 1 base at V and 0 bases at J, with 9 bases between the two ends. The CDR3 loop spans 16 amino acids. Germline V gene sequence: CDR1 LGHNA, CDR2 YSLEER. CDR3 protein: CASSQGQIANTGELFF. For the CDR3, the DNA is TGCGCCAGCAGCCAAGGGCAGATCGCGAACACCGGGGAGCTGTTTTTT.

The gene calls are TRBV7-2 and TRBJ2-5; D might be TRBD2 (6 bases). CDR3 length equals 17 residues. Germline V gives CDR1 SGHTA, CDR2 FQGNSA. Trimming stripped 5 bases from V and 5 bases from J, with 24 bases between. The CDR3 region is CASSLRPTGRNVETQYF. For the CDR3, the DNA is TGTGCCAGCAGCCTTCGGCCGACGGGGAGGAATGTGGAGACCCAGTACTTC. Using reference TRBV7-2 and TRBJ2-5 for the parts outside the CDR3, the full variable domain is GAGVSQSPSNKVTEKGKDVELRCDPISGHTALYWYRQSLGQGLEFLIYFQGNSAPDKSGLPSDRFSAERTGGSVSTLTIQRTQQEDSAVYLCASSLRPTGRNVETQYFGPGTRLLVL.

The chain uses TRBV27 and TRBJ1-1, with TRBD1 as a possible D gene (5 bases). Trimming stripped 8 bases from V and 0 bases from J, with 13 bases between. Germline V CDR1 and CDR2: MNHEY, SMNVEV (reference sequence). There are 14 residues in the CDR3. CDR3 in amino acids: CASLGKGMNTEAFF. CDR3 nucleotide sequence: TGTGCCAGCCTGGGGAAGGGGATGAACACTGAAGCTTTCTTT.

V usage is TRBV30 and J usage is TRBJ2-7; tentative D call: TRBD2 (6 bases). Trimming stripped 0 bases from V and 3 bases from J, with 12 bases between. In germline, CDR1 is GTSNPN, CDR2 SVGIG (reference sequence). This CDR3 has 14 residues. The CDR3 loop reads CAWSVEGPGYEQYF. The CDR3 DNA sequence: TGTGCCTGGAGTGTGGAGGGGCCGGGCTACGAGCAGTACTTC.

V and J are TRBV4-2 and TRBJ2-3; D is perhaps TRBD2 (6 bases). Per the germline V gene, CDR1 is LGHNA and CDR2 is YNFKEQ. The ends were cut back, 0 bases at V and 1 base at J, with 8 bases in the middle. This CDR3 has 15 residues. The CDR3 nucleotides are TGTGCCAGCAGCCAAGAGAAGCGGGGCACAGATACGCAGTATTTT. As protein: CASSQEKRGTDTQYF.

CDR3 loop: CASSISGVSTDTQYF. The CDR3 DNA is TGTGCCAGCAGCATTAGCGGGGTCAGCACAGATACGCAGTATTTT. This sequence joins TRBV7-2 and TRBJ2-3; TRBD2 aligns across 8 bases. Germline CDR1 SGHTA, CDR2 FQGNSA. The CDR3 runs to 15 residues. J gave up 0 bases and V 5 bases, and 4 bases lay outside the gene matches.

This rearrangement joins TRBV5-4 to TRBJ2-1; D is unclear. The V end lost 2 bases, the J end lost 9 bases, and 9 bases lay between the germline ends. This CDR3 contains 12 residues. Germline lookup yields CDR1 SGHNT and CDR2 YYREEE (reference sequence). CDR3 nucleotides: TGTGCCAGCAGCTTTCAACGGGTTGAGCAGTTCTTC. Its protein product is CASSFQRVEQFF.